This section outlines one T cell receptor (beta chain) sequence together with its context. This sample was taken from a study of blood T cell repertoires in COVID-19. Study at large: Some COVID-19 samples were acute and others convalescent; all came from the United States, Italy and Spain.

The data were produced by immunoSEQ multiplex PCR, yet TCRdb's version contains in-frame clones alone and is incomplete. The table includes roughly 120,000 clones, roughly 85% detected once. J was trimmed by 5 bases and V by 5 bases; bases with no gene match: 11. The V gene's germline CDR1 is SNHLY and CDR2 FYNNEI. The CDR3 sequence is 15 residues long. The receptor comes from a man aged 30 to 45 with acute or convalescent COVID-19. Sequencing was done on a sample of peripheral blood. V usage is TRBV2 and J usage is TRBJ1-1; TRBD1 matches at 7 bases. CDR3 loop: CASSWDSLGLTEAFF. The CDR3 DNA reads TGTGCCAGCAGTTGGGACAGTTTAGGATTAACTGAAGCTTTCTTT.